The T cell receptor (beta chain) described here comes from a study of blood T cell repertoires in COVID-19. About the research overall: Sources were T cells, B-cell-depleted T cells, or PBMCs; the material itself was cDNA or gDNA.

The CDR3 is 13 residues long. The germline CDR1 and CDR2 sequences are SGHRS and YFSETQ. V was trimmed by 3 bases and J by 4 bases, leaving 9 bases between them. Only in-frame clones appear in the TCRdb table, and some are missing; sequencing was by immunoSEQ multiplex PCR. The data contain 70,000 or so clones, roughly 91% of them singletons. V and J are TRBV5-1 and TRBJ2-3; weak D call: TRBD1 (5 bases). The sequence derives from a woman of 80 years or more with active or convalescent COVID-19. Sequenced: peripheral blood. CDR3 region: CASSYRNADTQYF. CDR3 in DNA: TGCGCCAGCAGCTACAGGAACGCAGATACGCAGTATTTT.